Following are 27 T cell receptor beta chains from one sample sequenced in a study of blood T cell repertoires in COVID-19 (dated by TCRdb to between 2020 and 2021). The library was made by the immunoSEQ multiplex PCR assay. Not all clones reach the TCRdb copy of this immuneACCESS table, which keeps in-frame sequences only. Checked studies attribute under half of the gap to unresolved V genes and leave the rest unexplained. Here the sample has 150,000 to 180,000 clones; around three quarters occur a single time. The top ten clones comprise around 1.7% of the sample. The sequenced material came from peripheral blood. The receptors derive from a man aged 80 or over with acute or convalescent COVID-19.

V gene TRBV7-9 combines with J gene TRBJ2-7; TRBD1 matches 7 bases. The CDR3 contains 15 residues. Germline V lookup: CDR1 SEHNR, CDR2 FQNEAQ (reference sequence). The V segment lost 5 bases and the J segment 4 bases; nucleotides outside the gene matches: 11. The CDR3 sequence is CASSSARGLGYEQYF. The CDR3 bases are TGTGCCAGCAGCAGCGCGAGGGGGCTAGGTTACGAGCAGTACTTC.

The V call is TRBV19, the J call TRBJ1-5, with 7 bases identical to TRBD1. The CDR3 sequence is 18 residues long. From germline, CDR1 is LNHDA and CDR2 SQIVND (reference sequence). J lost 0 bases, V lost 1 base, and 9 bases had no gene match. The CDR3 bases are TGTGCCAGTAGTATAGGCCGCGGGACAGATAATAGCAATCAGCCCCAGCATTTT. Its protein product is CASSIGRGTDNSNQPQHF.

In its sample, this clone was seen once. The chain couples TRBV29-1 to TRBJ2-1; D is unresolved. This CDR3 region has 11 residues. V was trimmed by 7 bases and J by 7 bases, leaving 11 bases between them. Looked up from germline, CDR1 is SQVTM and CDR2 is ANQGSEA. CDR3 sequence reads: CSAEELNEQFF. CDR3 nucleotide sequence: TGCAGCGCGGAAGAGCTGAATGAGCAGTTCTTC.

The chain uses TRBV19 and TRBJ1-6; 8 nucleotides align to TRBD1. The CDR3 has 15 amino acids. Germline CDR1 and CDR2: LNHDA and SQIVND (reference sequence). V was pared by 4 bases and J by 7 bases, with 6 bases of the junction left unmatched. CDR3 residues: CASSTDRVLNSPLHF. The CDR3 nucleotides are TGTGCCAGTAGTACGGACAGGGTCTTAAATTCACCCCTCCACTTT.

This clone was observed a few times. The chain employs TRBV5-1 and TRBJ2-3, with 9 bases matching TRBD1. J was trimmed by 3 bases and V by 0 bases; bases with no gene match: 5. The CDR3 runs to 16 residues. The germline gives CDR1 SGHRS, CDR2 YFSETQ. The CDR3 coding sequence is TGCGCCAGCAGCTTGGCCCGACAGGGGGGGACAGATACGCAGTATTTT. Protein sequence: CASSLARQGGTDTQYF.

The chain employs TRBV5-1 and TRBJ2-5, with D perhaps TRBD2 (6 bases). Germline loops: CDR1 SGHRS, CDR2 YFSETQ. The V and J ends lost 0 bases and 5 bases respectively, with 17 bases between them. CDR3 length: 16 amino acids. The CDR3 region is CASSLALDYLGETQYF. CDR3 nucleotides: TGCGCCAGCAGCTTGGCCTTGGACTACTTAGGGGAGACCCAGTACTTC.

V is TRBV6-5 and J is TRBJ2-7; a possible D gene is TRBD1 (5 bases). The V end was cut by 5 bases, the J end by 0 bases, with 14 bases between. This CDR3 has 15 amino acids. CDR1 MNHEY and CDR2 SVGAGI come from the germline V gene. The CDR3 region has the DNA TGTGCCAGCAGTACCCAAGACAGAAGCTCCTACGAGCAGTACTTC. Its protein is CASSTQDRSSYEQYF.

The chain couples TRBV24-1 to TRBJ2-2; 7 nucleotides match TRBD2. The CDR3 loop spans 15 amino acids. Trimming at V came to 5 bases and at J to 5 bases, leaving 7 bases not matched to a gene. Germline CDR1 is KGHDR and CDR2 is SFDVKD. The CDR3 protein is CATSASGGRTGELFF. The CDR3 DNA reads as TGTGCCACCAGTGCTTCGGGGGGAAGAACCGGGGAGCTGTTTTTT.

V usage is TRBV19 and J usage is TRBJ1-3, with 7 bases aligning to TRBD1. This CDR3 spans 14 amino acids. Germline V lookup: CDR1 LNHDA, CDR2 SQIVND (reference sequence). V trimming: 8 bases; J trimming: 1 base; junction bases outside the gene matches: 5. The CDR3: CASAQDRSGNTIYF. CDR3 coding DNA: TGTGCCAGTGCCCAGGACAGGTCTGGAAACACCATATATTTT. The full variable domain, rest sourced from reference TRBV19 and TRBJ1-3, is DGGITQSPKYLFRKEGQNVTLSCEQNLNHDAMYWYRQDPGQGLRLIYYSQIVNDFQKGDIAEGYSVSREKKESFPLTVTSAQKNPTAFYLCASAQDRSGNTIYFGEGSWLTVV.

This clone was seen many times. The V and J genes are TRBV12-3 or TRBV12-4 and TRBJ2-7; 9 positions agree with TRBD2. Unmatched junction bases numbered 4, after V lost 6 bases and J lost 4 bases. There are 13 residues in the CDR3. The CDR3 DNA is TGTGCCAGCAGACCTAGCGGGGCTTACGAGCAGTACTTC. Its translation: CASRPSGAYEQYF.

The chain employs TRBV7-2 and TRBJ1-2, with D perhaps matching TRBD1 (5 bases). This CDR3 is 13 amino acids long. From germline, CDR1 is SGHTA and CDR2 FQGNSA. The V end lost 5 bases, the J end lost 2 bases, and 9 bases lay between the germline ends. CDR3 in DNA: TGTGCCAGCAGCCCCGACAGCAACTATGGCTACACCTTC. Translation gives CASSPDSNYGYTF.

This chain links TRBV5-1 with TRBJ2-3; 7 bases map to TRBD1. CDR3 length equals 13 residues. CDR1 and CDR2 (germline): SGHRS, YFSETQ. The J segment lost 6 bases and the V segment lost 4 bases, leaving 5 bases of the junction unmatched. The CDR3 bases are TGCGCCAGCAGCGGAGACAGGGAGGATACGCAGTATTTT. Amino acids: CASSGDREDTQYF.

The chain joins TRBV29-1 to TRBJ2-1, with 15 bases matching TRBD2. V gave up 7 bases and J gave up 0 bases; unmatched junction bases: 13. From germline, CDR1 is SQVTM and CDR2 ANQGSEA. The CDR3 consists of 19 residues. CDR3 amino acids: CSAGGRGTSGGSSYNEQFF. CDR3 DNA sequence: TGCAGCGCCGGAGGGAGAGGGACTAGCGGGGGGTCCTCCTACAATGAGCAGTTCTTC.

This chain connects TRBV5-1 to TRBJ1-2; D ambiguous. The CDR3 runs 15 residues. Germline V gene sequence: CDR1 SGHRS, CDR2 YFSETQ. V was pared by 4 bases and J by 0 bases, with 13 bases between. As DNA, the CDR3 is TGCGCCAGCAGCCAAACGATTGGAGCTAACTATGGCTACACCTTC. It encodes CASSQTIGANYGYTF.

The gene calls are TRBV28 and TRBJ2-3; 9 positions agree with TRBD2. This CDR3 region has 16 residues. Germline V gene sequence: CDR1 MDHEN, CDR2 SYDVKM. J gave up 6 bases and V 3 bases, and 10 bases lay outside the gene matches. CDR3 in DNA: TGTGCCAGCAGTTTTATGCGGGGGGGGGTCCAGGATACGCAGTATTTT. The encoded protein is CASSFMRGGVQDTQYF.

CDR3 DNA sequence: TGTGCCAGCAGCAGCAAACAGGGTAGGGATGGCTACACCTTC. Its protein is CASSSKQGRDGYTF. The chain employs TRBV5-4 and TRBJ1-2; possibly TRBD1 for D (6 bases). Germline CDR1 is SGHNT and CDR2 is YYREEE (reference sequence). Trimming took off 4 bases at V and 6 bases at J, with 16 bases between the two ends. The length of the CDR3 is 14 residues.

V usage is TRBV5-6 and J usage is TRBJ2-2, with a weak D call TRBD1 (6 bases). CDR3 length: 13 amino acids. From germline, CDR1 is SGHDT and CDR2 YYEEEE. V lost 0 bases and J 6 bases, leaving 6 bases between the germline ends. The CDR3 loop is CASSLDRAGELFF. CDR3 DNA: TGTGCCAGCAGCTTGGACAGGGCCGGGGAGCTGTTTTTT.

V and J are TRBV3-1 (or the pseudogene TRBV3-2) and TRBJ2-5, with D perhaps matching TRBD2 (5 bases). Germline values: CDR1 LGHDT, CDR2 YNNKEL (reference sequence). Trimming took off 1 base at V and 7 bases at J, with 13 bases between the two ends. The CDR3 loop spans 14 amino acids. The CDR3 sequence: CASSQATGVGTQYF. DNA of the CDR3: TGTGCCAGCAGCCAAGCCACCGGGGTGGGGACCCAGTACTTC.

In its sample, this clone was seen once. V usage is TRBV11-3 and J usage is TRBJ2-2, with TRBD1 as a possible D gene (5 bases). V was trimmed by 1 base and J by 4 bases, leaving 10 bases between them. This CDR3 is built from 15 residues. Germline CDR1 reads SGHNT; CDR2 reads YENEEA. The CDR3 reads CASSLGQGLTGELFF. Here the CDR3 DNA reads TGTGCCAGCAGCTTAGGGCAGGGTCTCACCGGGGAGCTGTTTTTT.

DNA for the CDR3: TGTGCCAGCAGCTTAGGTCCGACAGGGGCCGGAAACATTCAGTACTTC. Translating gives CASSLGPTGAGNIQYF. The chain uses TRBV11-3 and TRBJ2-4, with 8 positions matching TRBD1. Germline CDR1 SGHNT, CDR2 YENEEA. CDR3 length equals 16 residues. V shed 1 base, J shed 6 bases, and the junction held 8 bases outside the gene matches. Together with reference TRBV11-3 and TRBJ2-4, the CDR3 gives the full variable domain: EAGVVQSPRYKIIEKKQPVAFWCNPISGHNTLYWYLQNLGQGPELLIRYENEEAVDDSQLPKDRFSAERLKGVDSTLKIQPAELGDSAVYLCASSLGPTGAGNIQYFGAGTRLSVL.

V gene TRBV12-3 or TRBV12-4 combines with J gene TRBJ1-1, with D possibly being TRBD1 (6 bases). The CDR3 contains 11 residues. Deletions cut 4 bases from V and 8 bases from J, with 8 bases between. In DNA form, the CDR3 reads TGTGCCAGCAGTTCGAGGGGGGAAGCTTTCTTT. It specifies CASSSRGEAFF.

The chain uses TRBV5-4 and TRBJ1-2; the match to TRBD1 covers 9 bases. In germline, CDR1 is SGHNT, CDR2 YYREEE (reference sequence). Trimming cost V 4 bases and J 8 bases; bases outside gene matches: 6. The CDR3 is 13 residues long. The CDR3 spells CASSPQGARGYTF. CDR3 coding DNA: TGTGCCAGCAGCCCACAGGGGGCTAGGGGCTACACCTTC.

J is TRBJ1-6 and V is TRBV4-1; TRBD1 might be the D (5 bases). This CDR3 has 15 residues. Per germline, CDR1 MGHRA and CDR2 YSYEKL. Trimming removed 1 base from V and 10 bases from J, with 14 bases in between. CDR3 loop: CASSQGQGSGSPLHF. The CDR3 nucleotides are TGCGCCAGCAGCCAAGGGCAGGGAAGTGGGTCACCCCTCCACTTT.

A few counts support this clone. The chain has TRBV27 and TRBJ1-3, with 7 bases identical to TRBD1. With V trimmed by 3 bases and J by 2 bases, 7 bases remained unmatched. The length of the CDR3 is 16 residues. Looked up from germline, CDR1 is MNHEY and CDR2 is SMNVEV (reference sequence). CDR3 coding DNA: TGTGCCAGCAGTTTTCTTCCGCAGGGGGCTGGAAACACCATATATTTT. Protein sequence: CASSFLPQGAGNTIYF.

This sequence joins TRBV30 and TRBJ2-7, with 9 bases lining up with TRBD2. The CDR3 consists of 13 residues. Germline V gene data show CDR1 as GTSNPN and CDR2 as SVGIG (reference sequence). Trimming removed 0 bases from V and 7 bases from J; junction bases left unmatched: 4. The CDR3 region is CAWSVGSGGEQYF. The CDR3 nucleotides are TGTGCCTGGAGTGTAGGAAGCGGGGGGGAGCAGTACTTC.

As concerns this clone: One junction end does not reproduce the germline sequence, and a read error may be involved. This chain connects TRBV6-5 to TRBJ1-6; 7 bases fit TRBD1. This CDR3 has 15 amino acids. CDR1 and CDR2 from the germline V gene are MNHEY and SVGAGI. CDR3 loop: CASARGGSNNSPLHF. CDR3 sequence (DNA): TGTGCCAGCGCCCGAGGGGGCTCCAATAATTCACCCCTCCACTTT.

DNA of the CDR3: TGCGCCAGCAGTCGGACAGGGGGCGCAGCTTTCTTT. It encodes CASSRTGGAAFF. The chain uses TRBV4-1 and TRBJ1-1, with 11 bases lining up with TRBD1. The germline gives CDR1 MGHRA, CDR2 YSYEKL. V shed 6 bases and J 10 bases; nucleotides not matched to a gene: 4. CDR3 size: 12 residues.